This T cell receptor beta chain was obtained from a study of shared clonotypes between healthy human individuals. Each sample came from a Caucasian adult donor living in Nashville, Tennessee. Study-wide results and limits: All-four-donor shared clonotypes had higher generation probabilities than non-shared clonotypes did. As a rule, naive subsets had a larger estimated richness than memory subsets. Represented diversity (both genetic and exposure-history) was limited by the small number of donors.

V gave up 4 bases and J gave up 1 base; unmatched junction bases: 3. Germline assignment: CDR1 SEHNR and CDR2 FQNEAQ (reference sequence). The CDR3 consists of 14 residues. Clones were read by immunoSEQ multiplex PCR, and TCRdb kept only the in-frame ones, dropping some. Here the sample spans some 2.3 million clones, 90% to 95% being singletons. This clone was counted only a few times. Its antigen is still unknown. Sequenced sample: naive CD4+ T cells from PBMCs. Regarding subset: CD45RA+ positively selected. The gene calls are TRBV7-9 and TRBJ1-1; 7 bases agree with TRBD1. This receptor was obtained from a man aged 18-30 years in good health. Some clones in this sample may be carry-over from other donors' samples. CDR3 amino acids: CASSSQGKNTEAFF. In DNA, the CDR3 is TGTGCCAGCAGCTCACAGGGGAAGAACACTGAAGCTTTCTTT.